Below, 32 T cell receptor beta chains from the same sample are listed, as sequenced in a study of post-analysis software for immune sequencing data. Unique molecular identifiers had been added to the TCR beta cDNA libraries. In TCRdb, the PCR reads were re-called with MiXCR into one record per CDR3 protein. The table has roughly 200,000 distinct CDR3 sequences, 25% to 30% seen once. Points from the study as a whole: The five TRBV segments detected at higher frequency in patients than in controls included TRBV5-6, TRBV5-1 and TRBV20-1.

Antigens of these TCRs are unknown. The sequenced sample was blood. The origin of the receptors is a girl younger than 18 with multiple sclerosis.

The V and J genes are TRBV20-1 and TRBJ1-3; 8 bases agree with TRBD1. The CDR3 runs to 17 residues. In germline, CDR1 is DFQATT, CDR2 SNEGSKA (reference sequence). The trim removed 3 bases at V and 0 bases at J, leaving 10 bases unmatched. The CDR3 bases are TGCAGTGCTAGGGACCCCTCAGGGGGCAACTCTGGAAACACCATATATTTT. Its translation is CSARDPSGGNSGNTIYF.

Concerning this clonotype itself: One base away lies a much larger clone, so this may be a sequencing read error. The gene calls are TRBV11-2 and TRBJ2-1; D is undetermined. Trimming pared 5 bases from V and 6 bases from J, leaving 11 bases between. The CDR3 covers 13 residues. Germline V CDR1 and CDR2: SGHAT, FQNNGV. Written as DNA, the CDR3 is TGTGCCAGCAGCCCCGGACCATCCAATGAGCAGTTCTTC. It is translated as CASSPGPSNEQFF.

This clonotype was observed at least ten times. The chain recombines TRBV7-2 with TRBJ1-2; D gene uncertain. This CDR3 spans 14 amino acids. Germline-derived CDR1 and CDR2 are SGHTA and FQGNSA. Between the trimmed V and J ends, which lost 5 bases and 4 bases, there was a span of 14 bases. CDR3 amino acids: CASSPPGQTYGYTF. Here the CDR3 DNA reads TGTGCCAGCAGCCCCCCCGGCCAGACCTATGGCTACACCTTC.

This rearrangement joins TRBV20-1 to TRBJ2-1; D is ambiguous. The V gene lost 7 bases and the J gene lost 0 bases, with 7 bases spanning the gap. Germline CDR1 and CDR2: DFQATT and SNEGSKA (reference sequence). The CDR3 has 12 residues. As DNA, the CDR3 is TGCAGTGGGGCGAGCTCCTACAATGAGCAGTTCTTC. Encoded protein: CSGASSYNEQFF.

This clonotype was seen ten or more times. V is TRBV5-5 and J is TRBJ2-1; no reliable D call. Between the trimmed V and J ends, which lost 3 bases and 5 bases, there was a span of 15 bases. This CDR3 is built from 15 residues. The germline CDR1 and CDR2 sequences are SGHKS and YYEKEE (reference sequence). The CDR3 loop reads CASSSTRAWDNEQFF. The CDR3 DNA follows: TGTGCCAGCAGCTCAACACGGGCTTGGGACAATGAGCAGTTCTTC. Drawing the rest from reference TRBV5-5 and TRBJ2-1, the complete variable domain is DAGVTQSPTHLIKTRGQQVTLRCSPISGHKSVSWYQQVLGQGPQFIFQYYEKEERGRGNFPDRFSARQFPNYSSELNVNALLLGDSALYLCASSSTRAWDNEQFFGPGTRLTVL.

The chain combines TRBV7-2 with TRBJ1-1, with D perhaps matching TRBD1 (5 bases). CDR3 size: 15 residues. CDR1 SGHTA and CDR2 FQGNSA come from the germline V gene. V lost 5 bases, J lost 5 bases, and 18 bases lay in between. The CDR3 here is CASSRRGSGGTEAFF. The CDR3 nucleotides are TGTGCCAGCAGCCGTAGAGGTTCTGGGGGGACTGAAGCTTTCTTT.

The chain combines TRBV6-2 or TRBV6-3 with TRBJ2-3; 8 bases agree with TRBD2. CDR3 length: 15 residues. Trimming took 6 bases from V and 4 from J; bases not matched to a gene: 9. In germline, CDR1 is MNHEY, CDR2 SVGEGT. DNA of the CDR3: TGTGCCAGCAGGTTCGTCTCGGGAGGGGCAGATACGCAGTATTTT. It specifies CASRFVSGGADTQYF.

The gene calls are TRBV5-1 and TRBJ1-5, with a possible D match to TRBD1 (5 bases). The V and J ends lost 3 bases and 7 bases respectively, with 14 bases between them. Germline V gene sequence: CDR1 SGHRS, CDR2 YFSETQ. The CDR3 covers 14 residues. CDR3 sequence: CASSSQAGDQPQHF. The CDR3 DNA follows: TGCGCCAGCAGCTCCCAGGCGGGGGACCAGCCCCAGCATTTT.

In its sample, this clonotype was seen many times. CDR3 sequence: CASSQDYTKGNYGYTF. For the CDR3, the DNA is TGTGCCAGCAGCCAAGATTATACGAAAGGGAACTATGGCTACACCTTC. The chain employs TRBV14 and TRBJ1-2; D remains ambiguous. The CDR3 has 16 residues. V lost 0 bases and J lost 2, with 13 bases in between. Germline CDR1 SGHDN, CDR2 FVKESK.

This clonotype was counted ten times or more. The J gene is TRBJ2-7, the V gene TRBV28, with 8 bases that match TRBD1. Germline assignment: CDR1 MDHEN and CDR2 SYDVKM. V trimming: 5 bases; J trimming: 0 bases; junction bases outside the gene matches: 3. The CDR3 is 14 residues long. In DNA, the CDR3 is TGTGCCAGCAGTCCGGGACAGGTCTCCTACGAGCAGTACTTC. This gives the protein CASSPGQVSYEQYF.

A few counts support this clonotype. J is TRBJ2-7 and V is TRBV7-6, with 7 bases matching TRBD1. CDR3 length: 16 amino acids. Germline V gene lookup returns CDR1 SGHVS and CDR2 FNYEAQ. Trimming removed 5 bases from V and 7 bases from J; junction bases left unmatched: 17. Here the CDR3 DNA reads TGTGCCAGCAGCCTCAAGTCTGGACAGGCCCTTGGAGAGCAGTACTTC. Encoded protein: CASSLKSGQALGEQYF.

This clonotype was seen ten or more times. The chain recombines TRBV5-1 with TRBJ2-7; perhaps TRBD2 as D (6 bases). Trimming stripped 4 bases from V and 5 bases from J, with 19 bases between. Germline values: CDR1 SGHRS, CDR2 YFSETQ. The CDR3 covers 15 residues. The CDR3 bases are TGCGCCAGCAGCGGGTCGGGACTGCCCTCGGACGAGCAGTACTTC. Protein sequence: CASSGSGLPSDEQYF.

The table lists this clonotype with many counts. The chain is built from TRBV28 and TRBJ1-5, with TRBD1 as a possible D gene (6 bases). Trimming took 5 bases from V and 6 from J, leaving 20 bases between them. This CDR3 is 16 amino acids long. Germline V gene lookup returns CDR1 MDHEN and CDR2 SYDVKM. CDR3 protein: CASSPRHGRGPQPQHF. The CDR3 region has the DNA TGTGCCAGCAGTCCCCGCCACGGCAGGGGTCCTCAGCCCCAGCATTTT.

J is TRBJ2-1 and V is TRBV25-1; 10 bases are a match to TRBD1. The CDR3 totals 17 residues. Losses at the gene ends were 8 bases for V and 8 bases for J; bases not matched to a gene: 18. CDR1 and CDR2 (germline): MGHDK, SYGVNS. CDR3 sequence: CASWEGQGLARTHEQFF. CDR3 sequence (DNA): TGTGCCAGCTGGGAGGGACAGGGGCTCGCGAGGACCCATGAGCAGTTCTTC.

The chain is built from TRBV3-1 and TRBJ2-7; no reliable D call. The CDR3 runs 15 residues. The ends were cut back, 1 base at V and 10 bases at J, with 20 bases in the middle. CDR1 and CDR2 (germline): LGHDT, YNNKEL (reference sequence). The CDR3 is CASSQVLQNKNVQYF. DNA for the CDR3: TGTGCCAGCAGCCAAGTATTACAAAACAAAAACGTTCAGTACTTC.

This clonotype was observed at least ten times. CDR3 in amino acids: CASSFSGRANEQFF. CDR3 DNA: TGTGCCAGCAGTTTTAGCGGGAGGGCCAATGAGCAGTTCTTC. The V and J genes are TRBV27 and TRBJ2-1, with 11 positions matching TRBD2. The CDR3 sequence is 14 residues long. V shed 3 bases, J shed 6 bases, and the junction held 1 base outside the gene matches. The germline V gene has CDR1 MNHEY and CDR2 SMNVEV (reference sequence).

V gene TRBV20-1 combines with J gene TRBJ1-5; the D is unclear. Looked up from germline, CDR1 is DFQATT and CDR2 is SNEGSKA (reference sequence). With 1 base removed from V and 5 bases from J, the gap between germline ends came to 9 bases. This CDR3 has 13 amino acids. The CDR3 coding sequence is TGCAGTGCTAGAGGCGACACCTATCAGCCCCAGCATTTT. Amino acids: CSARGDTYQPQHF.

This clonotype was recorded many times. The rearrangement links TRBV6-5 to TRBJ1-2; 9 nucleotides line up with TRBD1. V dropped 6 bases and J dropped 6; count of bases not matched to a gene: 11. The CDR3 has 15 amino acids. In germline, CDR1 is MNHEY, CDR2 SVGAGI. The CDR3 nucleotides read TGTGCCAGCAGCCCCTTCCCGACAGGGGGGAATGGCTACACCTTC. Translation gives CASSPFPTGGNGYTF.

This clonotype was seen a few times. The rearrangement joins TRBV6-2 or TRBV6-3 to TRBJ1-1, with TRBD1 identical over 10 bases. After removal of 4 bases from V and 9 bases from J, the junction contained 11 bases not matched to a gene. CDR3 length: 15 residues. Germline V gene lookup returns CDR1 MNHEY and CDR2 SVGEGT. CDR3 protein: CASSLLPGQGIKAFF. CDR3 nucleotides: TGTGCCAGCAGTTTACTTCCGGGACAGGGGATAAAAGCTTTCTTT.

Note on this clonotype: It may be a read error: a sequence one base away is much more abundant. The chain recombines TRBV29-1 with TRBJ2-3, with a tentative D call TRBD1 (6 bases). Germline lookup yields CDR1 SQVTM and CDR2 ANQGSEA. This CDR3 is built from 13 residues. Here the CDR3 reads CSVDRLRTDAQYF. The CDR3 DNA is TGCAGCGTTGACAGACTCAGGACAGATGCGCAGTATTTT.

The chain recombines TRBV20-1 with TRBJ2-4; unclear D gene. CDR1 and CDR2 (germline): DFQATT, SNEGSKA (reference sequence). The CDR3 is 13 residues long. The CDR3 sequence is CSARSRAKNIQYF. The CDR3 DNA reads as TGCAGCGCTCGTTCCCGAGCCAAAAACATTCAGTACTTC.

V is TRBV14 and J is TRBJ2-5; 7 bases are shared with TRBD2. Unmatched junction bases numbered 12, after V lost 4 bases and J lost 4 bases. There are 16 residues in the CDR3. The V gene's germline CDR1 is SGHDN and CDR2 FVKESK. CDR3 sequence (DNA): TGTGCCAGCAGCCCTCATTGGGGACTAAACCGAGAGACCCAGTACTTC. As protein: CASSPHWGLNRETQYF. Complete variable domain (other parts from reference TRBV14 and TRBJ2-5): EAGVTQFPSHSVIEKGQTVTLRCDPISGHDNLYWYRRVMGKEIKFLLHFVKESKQDESGMPNNRFLAERTGGTYSTLKVQPAELEDSGVYFCASSPHWGLNRETQYFGPGTRLLVL.

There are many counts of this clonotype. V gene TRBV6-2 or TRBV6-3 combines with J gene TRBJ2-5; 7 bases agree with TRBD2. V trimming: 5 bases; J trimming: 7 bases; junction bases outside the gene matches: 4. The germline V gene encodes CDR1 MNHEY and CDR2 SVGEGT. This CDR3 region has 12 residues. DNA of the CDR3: TGTGCCAGCAGTGAGCAGCGGGGGACCCAGTACTTC. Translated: CASSEQRGTQYF.

CDR3 DNA sequence: TGCAGTGCCCCTTGGGAGGGGGATAGCACAGATACGCAGTATTTT. This codes for CSAPWEGDSTDTQYF. The J gene is TRBJ2-3, the V gene TRBV20-1, with D possibly being TRBD2 (7 bases). This CDR3 comprises 15 residues. The V gene's germline CDR1 is DFQATT and CDR2 SNEGSKA (reference sequence). Trimming pared 6 bases from V and 0 bases from J, leaving 16 bases between.

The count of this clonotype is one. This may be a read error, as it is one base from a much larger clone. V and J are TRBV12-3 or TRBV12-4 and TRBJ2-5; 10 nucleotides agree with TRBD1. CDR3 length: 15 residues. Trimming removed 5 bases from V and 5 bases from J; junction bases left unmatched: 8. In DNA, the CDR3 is TGTGCCAGCAGTCCCGAGACAGGGGGCAGGGAGACCCAGTACTTC. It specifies CASSPETGGRETQYF.

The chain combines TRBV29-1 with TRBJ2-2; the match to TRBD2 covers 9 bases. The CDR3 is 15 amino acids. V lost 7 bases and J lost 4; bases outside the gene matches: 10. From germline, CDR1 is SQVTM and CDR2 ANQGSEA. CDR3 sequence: CSARRGAGGTGELFF. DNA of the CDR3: TGCAGCGCCCGAAGAGGAGCGGGAGGCACCGGGGAGCTGTTTTTT.

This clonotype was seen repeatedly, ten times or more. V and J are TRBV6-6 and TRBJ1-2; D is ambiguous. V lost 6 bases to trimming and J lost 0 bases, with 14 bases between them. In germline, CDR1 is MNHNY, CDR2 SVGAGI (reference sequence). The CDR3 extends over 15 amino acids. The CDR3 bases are TGTGCCAGCAGGCGACTAATCCAGTCTAACTATGGCTACACCTTC. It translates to CASRRLIQSNYGYTF.

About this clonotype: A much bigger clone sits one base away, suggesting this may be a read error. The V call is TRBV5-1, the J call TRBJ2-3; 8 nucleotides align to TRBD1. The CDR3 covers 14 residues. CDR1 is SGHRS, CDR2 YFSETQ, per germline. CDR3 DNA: TGCGCCAGCAGCTTGGGACAGGGGACAGATGCGCAGTATTTT. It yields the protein CASSLGQGTDAQYF.

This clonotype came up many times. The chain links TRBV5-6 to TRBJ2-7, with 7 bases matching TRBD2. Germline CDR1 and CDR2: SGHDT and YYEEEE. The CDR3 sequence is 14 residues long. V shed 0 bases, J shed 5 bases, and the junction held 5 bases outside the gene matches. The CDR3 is CASSLEAGRDEQYF. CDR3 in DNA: TGTGCCAGCAGCTTGGAGGCAGGGAGGGACGAGCAGTACTTC.

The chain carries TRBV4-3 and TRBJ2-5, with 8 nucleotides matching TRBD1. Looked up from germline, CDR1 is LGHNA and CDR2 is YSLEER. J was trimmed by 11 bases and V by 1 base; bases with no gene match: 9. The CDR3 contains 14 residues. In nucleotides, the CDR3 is TGCGCCAGCAGCCAAGGGGACAGGATCGGGGAGCAGTACTTC. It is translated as CASSQGDRIGEQYF.

This CDR3 reads CASSSVSGRYNEQFF. Here the CDR3 DNA reads TGTGCCAGCAGCTCGGTCAGCGGGAGGTACAATGAGCAGTTCTTC. This chain links TRBV11-2 with TRBJ2-1, with 9 positions matching TRBD2. The V gene's germline CDR1 is SGHAT and CDR2 FQNNGV. This CDR3 spans 15 amino acids. V lost 4 bases to trimming and J lost 4 bases; unmatched junction nucleotides: 5.

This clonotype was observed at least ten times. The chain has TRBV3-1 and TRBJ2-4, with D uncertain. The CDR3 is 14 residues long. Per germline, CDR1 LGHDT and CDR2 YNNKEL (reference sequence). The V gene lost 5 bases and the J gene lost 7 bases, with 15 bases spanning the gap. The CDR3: CASSSASVGNIQYF. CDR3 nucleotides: TGTGCCAGCAGCTCTGCAAGCGTTGGCAACATTCAGTACTTC. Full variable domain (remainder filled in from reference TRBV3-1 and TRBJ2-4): DTAVSQTPKYLVTQMGNDKSIKCEQNLGHDTMYWYKQDSKKFLKIMFSYNNKELIINETVPNRFSPKSPDKAHLNLHINSLELGDSAVYFCASSSASVGNIQYFGAGTRLSVL.